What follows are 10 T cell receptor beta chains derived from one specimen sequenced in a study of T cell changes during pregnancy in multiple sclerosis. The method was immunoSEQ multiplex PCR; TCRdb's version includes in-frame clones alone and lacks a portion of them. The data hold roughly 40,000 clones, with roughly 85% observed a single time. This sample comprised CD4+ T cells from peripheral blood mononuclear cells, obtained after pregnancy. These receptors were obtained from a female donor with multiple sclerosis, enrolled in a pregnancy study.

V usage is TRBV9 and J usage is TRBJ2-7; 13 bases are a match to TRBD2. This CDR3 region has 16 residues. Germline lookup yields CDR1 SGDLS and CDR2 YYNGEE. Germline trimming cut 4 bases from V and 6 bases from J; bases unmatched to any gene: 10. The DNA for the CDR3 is TGTGCCAGCAGCACCTCGACTAGCGGGGGGTCGGGCGAGCAGTACTTC. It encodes CASSTSTSGGSGEQYF.

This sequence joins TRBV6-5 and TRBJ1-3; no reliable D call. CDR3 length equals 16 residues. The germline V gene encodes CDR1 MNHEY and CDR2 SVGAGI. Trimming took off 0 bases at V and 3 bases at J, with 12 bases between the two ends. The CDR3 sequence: CASSYSGDSGGNTIYF. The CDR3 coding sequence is TGTGCCAGCAGTTACTCCGGAGACTCGGGTGGAAACACCATATATTTT.

CDR3 residues: CASSIGRQGGNSPLHF. The CDR3 region has the DNA TGTGCCAGTAGTATAGGTCGACAGGGAGGTAATTCACCCCTCCACTTT. This chain connects TRBV19 to TRBJ1-6; 7 bases agree with TRBD1. Trimming cost V 1 base and J 6 bases; bases outside gene matches: 6. Looked up from germline, CDR1 is LNHDA and CDR2 is SQIVND (reference sequence). The CDR3 is made up of 16 amino acids.

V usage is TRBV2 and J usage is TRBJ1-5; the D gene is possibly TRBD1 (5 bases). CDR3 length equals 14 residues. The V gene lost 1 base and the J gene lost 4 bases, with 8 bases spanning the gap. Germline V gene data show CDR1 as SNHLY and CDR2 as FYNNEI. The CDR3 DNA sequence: TGTGCCAGCAGTGAAGTAGCAGGGAATCAGCCCCAGCATTTT. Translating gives CASSEVAGNQPQHF.

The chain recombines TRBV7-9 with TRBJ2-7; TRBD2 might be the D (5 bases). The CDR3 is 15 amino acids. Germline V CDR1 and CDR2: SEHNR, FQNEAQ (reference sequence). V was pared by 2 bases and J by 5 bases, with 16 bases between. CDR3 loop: CASSLIGLGVDEQYF. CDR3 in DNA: TGTGCCAGCAGCTTAATTGGTTTGGGAGTCGACGAGCAGTACTTC.

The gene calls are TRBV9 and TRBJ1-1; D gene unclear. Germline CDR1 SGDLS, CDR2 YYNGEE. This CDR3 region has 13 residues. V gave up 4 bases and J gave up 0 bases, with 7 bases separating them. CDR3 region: CASSSHMNTEAFF. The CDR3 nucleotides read TGTGCCAGCAGCTCCCACATGAACACTGAAGCTTTCTTT.

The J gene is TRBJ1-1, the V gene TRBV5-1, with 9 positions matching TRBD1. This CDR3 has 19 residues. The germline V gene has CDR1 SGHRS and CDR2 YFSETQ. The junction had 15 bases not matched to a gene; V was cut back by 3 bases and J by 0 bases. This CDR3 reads CASSSPGTGKSFMNTEAFF. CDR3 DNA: TGCGCCAGCAGCTCCCCCGGGACAGGGAAGTCCTTCATGAACACTGAAGCTTTCTTT.

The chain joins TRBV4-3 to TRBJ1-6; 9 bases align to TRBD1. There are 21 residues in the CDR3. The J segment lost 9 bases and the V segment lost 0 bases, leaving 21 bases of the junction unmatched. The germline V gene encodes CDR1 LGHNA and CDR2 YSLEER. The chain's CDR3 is CASSQDLHRGQYTPLISPLHF. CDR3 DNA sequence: TGCGCCAGCAGCCAAGATTTGCACAGGGGGCAGTATACCCCCCTCATTTCACCCCTCCACTTT.

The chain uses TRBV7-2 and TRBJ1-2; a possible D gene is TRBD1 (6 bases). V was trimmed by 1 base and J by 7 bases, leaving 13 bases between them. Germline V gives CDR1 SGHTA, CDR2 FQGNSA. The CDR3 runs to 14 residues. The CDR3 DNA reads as TGTGCCAGCAGCTTAGGTCGGGGGGCGGGTGGCTACACCTTC. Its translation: CASSLGRGAGGYTF.

This chain's CDR3 is CASRDEQGALDSPLHF. As DNA, the CDR3 is TGCGCCAGCAGGGATGAACAGGGGGCCTTAGACTCACCCCTCCACTTT. V gene TRBV10-2 combines with J gene TRBJ1-6, with 9 bases lining up with TRBD1. The CDR3 spans 16 residues. Germline CDR1 is WSHSY and CDR2 is SAAADI. The trim removed 6 bases at V and 10 bases at J, leaving 13 bases unmatched.